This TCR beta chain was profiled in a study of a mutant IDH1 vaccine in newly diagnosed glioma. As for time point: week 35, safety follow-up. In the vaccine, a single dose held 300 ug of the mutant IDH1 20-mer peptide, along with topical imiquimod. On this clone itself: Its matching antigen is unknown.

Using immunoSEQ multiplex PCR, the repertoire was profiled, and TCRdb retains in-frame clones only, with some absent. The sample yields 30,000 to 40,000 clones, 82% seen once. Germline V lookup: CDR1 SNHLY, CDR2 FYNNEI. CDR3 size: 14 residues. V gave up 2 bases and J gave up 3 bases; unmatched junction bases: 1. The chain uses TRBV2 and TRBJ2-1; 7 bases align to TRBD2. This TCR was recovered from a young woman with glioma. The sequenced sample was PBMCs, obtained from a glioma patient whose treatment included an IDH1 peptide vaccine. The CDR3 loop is CASSELAVYNEQFF. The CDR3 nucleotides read TGTGCCAGCAGTGAACTAGCGGTCTACAATGAGCAGTTCTTC.